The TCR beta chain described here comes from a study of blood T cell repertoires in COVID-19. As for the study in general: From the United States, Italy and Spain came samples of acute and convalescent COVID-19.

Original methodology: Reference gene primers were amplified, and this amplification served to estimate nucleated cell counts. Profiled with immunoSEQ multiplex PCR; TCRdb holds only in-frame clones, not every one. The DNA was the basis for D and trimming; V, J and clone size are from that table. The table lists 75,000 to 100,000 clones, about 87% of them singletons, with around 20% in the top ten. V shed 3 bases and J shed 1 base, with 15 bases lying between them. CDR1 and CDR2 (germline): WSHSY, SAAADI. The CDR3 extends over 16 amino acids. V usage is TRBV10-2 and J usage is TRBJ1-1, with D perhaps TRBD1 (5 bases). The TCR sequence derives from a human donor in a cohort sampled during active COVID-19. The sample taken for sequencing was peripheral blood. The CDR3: CASSELRGGANTEAFF. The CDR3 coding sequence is TGCGCCAGCAGTGAACTCCGTGGAGGGGCGAACACTGAAGCTTTCTTT.